These T cell receptor beta chains were read from a single sample in a study of monozygotic twins with inflammatory bowel disease. TCRdb re-called the 5' RACE reads and catalogs CDR3 proteins one per entry, DNA excluded. The sample holds about 450,000 distinct CDR3 sequences. The sample taken for sequencing was blood. These receptors originate from a human donor with ulcerative colitis or Crohn's disease, or a healthy co-twin of an affected twin (not recorded which). The CDR3 runs from the conserved cysteine through the conserved F or W.

j_call | v_call | cdr3_aa
TRBJ1-1 | TRBV5-1 | CASSLAEGAEAFF
TRBJ2-4 | TRBV12-3/TRBV12-4 | CASSHWSHGGIQYF
TRBJ1-3 | TRBV25-1 | CASSGVLSTIYF
TRBJ2-2 | TRBV7-2 | CAEGENTGELFF
TRBJ2-5 | TRBV5-1 | CASSLAPAKETQYF
TRBJ1-4 | TRBV5-4 | CASSLIGAEANEKLFF
TRBJ2-2 | TRBV6-1 | CASSEGTSNTGELFF
TRBJ2-1 | TRBV7-8 | CASSETSGRHEQFF
TRBJ1-6 | TRBV28 | CASSSIGYSPLHF
TRBJ1-1 | TRBV12-3/TRBV12-4 | CASSYGEGRAFF
TRBJ2-5 | TRBV12-3/TRBV12-4 | CASTHLRETQYF
TRBJ1-4 | TRBV6-6 | CASTGAANEKLFF
TRBJ2-7 | TRBV29-1 | CSVLRDRGSYEQYF
TRBJ2-3 | TRBV5-1 | CASSEQMGLSTDTQYF
TRBJ1-1 | TRBV12-3/TRBV12-4 | CASTFTPRDTEAFF
TRBJ2-1 | TRBV7-2 | CASSSGAGHEQFF
TRBJ2-1 | TRBV29-1 | CSVLSLLSYNEQFF
TRBJ1-5 | TRBV6-2/TRBV6-3 | CASSDVQGGPQHF
TRBJ1-5 | TRBV27 | CASSPTRQTNQPQHF
TRBJ2-2 | TRBV10-3 | CAISDPSGTSGSPNTGELFF
TRBJ2-7 | TRBV12-3/TRBV12-4 | CASTRRGDRPSDEQYF
TRBJ1-2 | TRBV6-1 | CASSDFRGTRDYGYTF
TRBJ2-3 | TRBV4-2 | CASSQGDMGEDTQYF
TRBJ2-3 | TRBV12-3/TRBV12-4 | CASSLGRASRSTDTQYF
TRBJ1-6 | TRBV9 | CASSVGASISPLHF
TRBJ1-2 | TRBV10-3 | CAISERAGESGYTF
TRBJ2-2 | TRBV5-1 | CASSLPAGPGGELFF
TRBJ1-2 | TRBV19 | CASSIRLDGHYGYTF
TRBJ2-5 | TRBV4-3 | CASSVQLTGETQYF
TRBJ1-2 | TRBV5-4 | CASSLGKGEGGYTF
TRBJ2-1 | TRBV6-1 | CASSPAGSYNEQFF
TRBJ1-5 | TRBV5-1 | CASSLGVVGQPQHF
TRBJ2-1 | TRBV7-6 | CASSLGEGRSIF
TRBJ2-2 | TRBV7-3 | CASSFPSGKVTGELFF
TRBJ1-2 | TRBV20-1 | CSARVRDRDVYGYTF
TRBJ2-7 | TRBV11-2 | CASSLANSFYEQYF
TRBJ1-3 | TRBV12-3/TRBV12-4 | CASRDTDTSGNTIYF
TRBJ1-1 | TRBV5-1 | CASSLGMLDTEAFF
TRBJ1-5 | TRBV12-3/TRBV12-4 | CASSLDVTNQPQHF
TRBJ2-1 | TRBV29-1 | CSVEDPEGSSYNEQFF
TRBJ1-1 | TRBV7-8 | CASSLVPGGTEAFF
TRBJ2-2 | TRBV11-2 | CASSLAGGVNGELFF
TRBJ2-1 | TRBV20-1 | CSASAIAEPYNEQFF
TRBJ1-1 | TRBV29-1 | CSVDGLGGEAFF
TRBJ1-3 | TRBV6-6 | CASAISGNTIYF